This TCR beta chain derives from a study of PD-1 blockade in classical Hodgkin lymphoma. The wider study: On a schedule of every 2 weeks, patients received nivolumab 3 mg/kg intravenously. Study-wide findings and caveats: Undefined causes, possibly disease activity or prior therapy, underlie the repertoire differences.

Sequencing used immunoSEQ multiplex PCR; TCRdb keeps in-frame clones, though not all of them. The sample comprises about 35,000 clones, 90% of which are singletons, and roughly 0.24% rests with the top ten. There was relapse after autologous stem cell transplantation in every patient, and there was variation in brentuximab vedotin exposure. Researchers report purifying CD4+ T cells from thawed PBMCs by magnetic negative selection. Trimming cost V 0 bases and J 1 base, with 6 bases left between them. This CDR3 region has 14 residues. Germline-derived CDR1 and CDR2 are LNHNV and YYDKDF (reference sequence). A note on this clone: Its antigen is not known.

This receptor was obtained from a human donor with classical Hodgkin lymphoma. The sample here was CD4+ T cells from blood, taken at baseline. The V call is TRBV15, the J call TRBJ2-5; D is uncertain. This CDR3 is CATSRDRSQETQYF. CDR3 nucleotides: TGTGCCACCAGCAGAGACAGGAGCCAAGAGACCCAGTACTTC.